This TCR beta chain derives from a study of T cell changes during pregnancy in multiple sclerosis. Sequencing used immunoSEQ multiplex PCR; TCRdb keeps in-frame clones, though not all of them. In the table there are about 41,000 clones, 90% of which are singletons. The specimen was CD8+ T cells from peripheral blood mononuclear cells, collected in the third trimester of pregnancy. This TCR was sampled from a female donor with multiple sclerosis, enrolled in a pregnancy study.

In nucleotides, the CDR3 is TGCGCCAGCAGCTTGGGACAAGACGTGGAAGCTTTCTTT. Encoded protein: CASSLGQDVEAFF. The chain recombines TRBV5-1 with TRBJ1-1; D gene unclear. The CDR3 has 13 amino acids. The V and J ends lost 0 bases and 8 bases respectively, with 11 bases between them. Germline lookup yields CDR1 SGHRS and CDR2 YFSETQ.